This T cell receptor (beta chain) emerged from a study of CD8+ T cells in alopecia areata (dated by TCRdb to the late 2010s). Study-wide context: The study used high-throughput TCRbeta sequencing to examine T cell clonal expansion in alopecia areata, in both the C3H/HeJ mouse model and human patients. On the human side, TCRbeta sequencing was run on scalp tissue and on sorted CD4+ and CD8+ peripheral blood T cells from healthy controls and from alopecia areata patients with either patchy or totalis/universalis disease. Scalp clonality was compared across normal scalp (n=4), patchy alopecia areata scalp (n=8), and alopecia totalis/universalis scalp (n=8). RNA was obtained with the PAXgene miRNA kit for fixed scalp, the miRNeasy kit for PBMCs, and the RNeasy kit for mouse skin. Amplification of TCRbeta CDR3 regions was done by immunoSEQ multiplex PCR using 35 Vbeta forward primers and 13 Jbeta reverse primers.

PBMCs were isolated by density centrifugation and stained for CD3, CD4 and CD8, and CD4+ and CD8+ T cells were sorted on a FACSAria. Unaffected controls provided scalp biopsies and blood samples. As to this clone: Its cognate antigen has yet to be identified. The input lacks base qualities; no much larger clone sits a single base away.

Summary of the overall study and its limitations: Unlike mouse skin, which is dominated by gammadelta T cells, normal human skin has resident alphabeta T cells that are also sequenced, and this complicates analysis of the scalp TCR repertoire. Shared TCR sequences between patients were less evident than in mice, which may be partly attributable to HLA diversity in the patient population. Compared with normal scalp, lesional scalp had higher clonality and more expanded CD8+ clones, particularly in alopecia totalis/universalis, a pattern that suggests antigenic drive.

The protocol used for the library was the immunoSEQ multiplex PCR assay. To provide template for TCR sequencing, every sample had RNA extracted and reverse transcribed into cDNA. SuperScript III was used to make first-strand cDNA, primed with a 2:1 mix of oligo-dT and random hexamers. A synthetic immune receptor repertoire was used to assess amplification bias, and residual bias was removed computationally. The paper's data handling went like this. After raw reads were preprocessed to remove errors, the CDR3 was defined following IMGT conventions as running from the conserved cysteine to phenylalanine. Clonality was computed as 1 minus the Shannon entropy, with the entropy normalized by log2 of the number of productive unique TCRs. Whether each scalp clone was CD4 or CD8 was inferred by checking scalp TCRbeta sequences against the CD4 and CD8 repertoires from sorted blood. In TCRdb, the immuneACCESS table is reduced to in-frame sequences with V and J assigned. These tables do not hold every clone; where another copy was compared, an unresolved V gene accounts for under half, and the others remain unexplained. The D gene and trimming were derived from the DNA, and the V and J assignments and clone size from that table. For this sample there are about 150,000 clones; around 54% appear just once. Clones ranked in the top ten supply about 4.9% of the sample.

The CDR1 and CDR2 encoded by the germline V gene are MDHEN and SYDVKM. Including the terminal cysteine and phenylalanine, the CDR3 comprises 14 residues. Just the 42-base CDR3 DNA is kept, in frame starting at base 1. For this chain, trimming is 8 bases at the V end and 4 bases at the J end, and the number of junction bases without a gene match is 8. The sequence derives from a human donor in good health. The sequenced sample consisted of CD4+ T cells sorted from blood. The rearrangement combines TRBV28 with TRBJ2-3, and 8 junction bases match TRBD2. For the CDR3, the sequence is CASFSSGSADTQYF. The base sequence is TGTGCCAGCTTCTCCAGCGGGAGTGCAGATACGCAGTATTTT.